The present entry profiles one TCR beta chain with its context. The data are from a study of blood T cell repertoires in COVID-19. Study context: The study drew acute and convalescent COVID-19 samples from the United States, Italy and Spain. In each case, the material was cDNA or gDNA derived from T cells, B-cell-depleted T cells, or PBMCs.

Produced via immunoSEQ multiplex PCR; TCRdb's table is partial and in-frame only. The sample shows a few hundred thousand clones, roughly 87% of them seen only once. V dropped 7 bases and J dropped 2; count of bases not matched to a gene: 5. Germline CDR1 is LNHDA and CDR2 is SQIVND (reference sequence). The CDR3 runs to 14 residues. Sequenced: peripheral blood. The rearrangement links TRBV19 to TRBJ1-3, with TRBD1 matching 7 bases. The TCR sequence derives from a woman aged 50 to 60 who had recovered from COVID-19. The CDR3 DNA follows: TGTGCCAGTAAGCGACAGGGACCTGGAAACACCATATATTTT. Its translation: CASKRQGPGNTIYF.